This T cell receptor (beta chain) stems from a study of PD-L1 blockade in urothelial cancer. Across the whole study: The year 2014 saw patients start atezolizumab, 1,200 mg intravenously every 3 weeks. Treatment start was followed by blood analysis at 3 weeks (second dose) and again at 6 weeks. Study results and limitations: Sub-median blood TCR clonality before treatment predicted longer survival.

Samples were collected from each patient before treatment and during treatment. Each patient gave between 1 and 8 of them in total. Clones were read by immunoSEQ multiplex PCR, and TCRdb kept only the in-frame ones, dropping some. The table has some 45,000 clones, 88% seen once. Points on this clone: Its antigen remains unknown.

Germline loops: CDR1 ENHRY, CDR2 SYGVKD. The trim removed 0 bases at V and 6 bases at J, leaving 14 bases unmatched. The CDR3 runs 17 residues. This sequence joins TRBV10-3 and TRBJ2-7; 7 bases agree with TRBD2. Specimen: PBMCs, collected around atezolizumab (anti-PD-L1) treatment. The sequence was obtained from an elderly man with urothelial cancer. The CDR3 sequence is CAISESTSAGTAGEQYF. The CDR3 bases are TGTGCCATCAGTGAGTCAACCTCAGCGGGAACAGCAGGCGAGCAGTACTTC.